This TCR beta chain was sequenced for a study of cytotoxic CD8 clonotypes in ibrutinib-treated CLL. Study details: Partial response was seen in 25 or so patients and complete response in 2; after median around 69 months, roughly 14 stayed remitted, some twelve progressed.

V lost 0 bases to trimming and J lost 2 bases, with 3 bases between them. Germline V gives CDR1 GTSNPN, CDR2 SVGIG (reference sequence). The length of the CDR3 is 12 residues. Sequenced by immunoSEQ multiplex PCR; TCRdb stores in-frame clones only, minus some. The sample records about 130,000 clones, about four fifths being singletons. The receptor's source is a human donor with chronic lymphocytic leukemia. The sample was PBMCs, taken after 12 months of ibrutinib treatment. The rearrangement joins TRBV30 to TRBJ2-3; D not resolved. CDR3 bases: TGTGCCTGGAGTGTGGACACAGATACGCAGTATTTT. Its translation: CAWSVDTDTQYF.